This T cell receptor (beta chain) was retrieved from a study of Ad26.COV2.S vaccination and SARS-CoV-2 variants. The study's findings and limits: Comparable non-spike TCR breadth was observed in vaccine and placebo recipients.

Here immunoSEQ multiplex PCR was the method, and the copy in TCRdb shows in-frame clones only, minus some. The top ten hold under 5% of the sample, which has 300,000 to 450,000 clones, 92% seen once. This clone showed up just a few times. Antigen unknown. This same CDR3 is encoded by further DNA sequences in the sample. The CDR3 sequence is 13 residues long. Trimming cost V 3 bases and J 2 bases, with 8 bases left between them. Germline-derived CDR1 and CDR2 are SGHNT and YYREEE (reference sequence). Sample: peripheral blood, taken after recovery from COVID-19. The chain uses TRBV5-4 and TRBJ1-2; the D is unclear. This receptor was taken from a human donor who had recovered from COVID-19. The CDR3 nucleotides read TGTGCCAGCAGCTCCGGGATAAACTATGGCTACACCTTC. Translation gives CASSSGINYGYTF.